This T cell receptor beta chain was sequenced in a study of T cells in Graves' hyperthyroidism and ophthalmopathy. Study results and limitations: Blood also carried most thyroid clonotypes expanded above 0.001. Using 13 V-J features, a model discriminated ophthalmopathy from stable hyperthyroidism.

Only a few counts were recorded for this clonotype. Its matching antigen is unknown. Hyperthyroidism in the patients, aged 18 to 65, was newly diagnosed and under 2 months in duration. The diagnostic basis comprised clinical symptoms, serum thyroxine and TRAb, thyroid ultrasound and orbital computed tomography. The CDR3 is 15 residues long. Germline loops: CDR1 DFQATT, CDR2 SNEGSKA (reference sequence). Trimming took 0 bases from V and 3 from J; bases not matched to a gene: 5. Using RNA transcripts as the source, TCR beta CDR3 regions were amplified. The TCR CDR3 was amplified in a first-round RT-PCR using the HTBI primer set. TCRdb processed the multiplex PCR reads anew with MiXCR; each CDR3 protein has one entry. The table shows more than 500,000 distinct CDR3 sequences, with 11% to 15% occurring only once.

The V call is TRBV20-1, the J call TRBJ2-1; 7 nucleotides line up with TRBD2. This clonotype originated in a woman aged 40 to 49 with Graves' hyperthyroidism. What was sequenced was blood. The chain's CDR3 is CSARDAGVIYNEQFF. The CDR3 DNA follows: TGCAGTGCTAGAGATGCGGGAGTGATCTACAATGAGCAGTTCTTC.